A selection of T cell receptor beta chains follows, all from one sample in a study of cytomegalovirus exposure and HLA in healthy donors. Some clones are missing from TCRdb's copy, which holds only in-frame ones; the method was immunoSEQ multiplex PCR. The sample records about 130,000 clones, 74% being singletons. Material: PBMCs. All receptors derive from a male donor in good health and CMV-seronegative. Each CDR3 is given with its conserved first and last residue. A D gene is named only where the DNA matches it firmly. Not every row has a clone size; where given, it reads once, few, many or a size class.

clone size	J gene	V gene	D gene	CDR3 protein	CDR3 DNA
few	TRBJ2-7	TRBV11-3	.	CASSLAAGYEQYF	TGTGCCAGCAGCCTCGCGGCGGGTTACGAGCAGTACTTC
.	TRBJ1-2	TRBV7-8	.	CASSSDRFFGYTF	TGTGCCAGCAGCTCAGACAGGTTTTTTGGCTACACCTTC
once	TRBJ2-2	TRBV28	TRBD1	CASRGGQGAILSGELLF	TGTGCCAGCAGGGGTGGACAGGGGGCAATACTCTCCGGGGAGCTGCTTTTT
.	TRBJ2-2	TRBV19	.	CASSKSGKSANTGELFF	TGTGCCAGTAGTAAGTCAGGGAAGAGCGCGAACACCGGGGAGCTGTTTTTT
.	TRBJ2-1	TRBV7-9	TRBD1	CASSWTGGEQFF	TGTGCCAGCAGCTGGACAGGGGGTGAGCAGTTCTTC
few	TRBJ2-5	TRBV6-5	.	CASSYSIGLSADQYF	TGTGCCAGCAGTTACTCGATAGGACTAAGTGCGGACCAGTACTTC
.	TRBJ2-1	TRBV7-8	.	CASSLGGSPLGYNEQFF	TGTGCCAGCAGCTTAGGCGGTTCCCCCCTTGGCTACAATGAGCAGTTCTTC
.	TRBJ1-1	TRBV7-6	TRBD1	CASSLTGAPTEAFF	TGTGCCAGCAGCCTCACAGGGGCTCCCACTGAAGCTTTCTTT
.	TRBJ1-4	TRBV28	TRBD1	CASSPSGTATEKLFF	TGTGCCAGCAGTCCCTCCGGGACAGCGACTGAAAAACTGTTTTTT
few	TRBJ1-1	TRBV5-4	.	CASSLPGGGVAFF	TGTGCCAGCAGCCTACCGGGGGGAGGGGTAGCTTTCTTT
.	TRBJ1-4	TRBV6-5	.	CASSYSPGRGEKLFF	TGTGCCAGCAGTTACTCGCCAGGGCGGGGTGAAAAACTGTTTTTT
.	TRBJ2-3	TRBV11-1	.	CASSLRIQADTQYF	TGTGCCAGCAGCTTACGGATCCAGGCGGATACGCAGTATTTT
.	TRBJ2-1	TRBV9	TRBD2	CASSVDEGGPYNEQFF	TGTGCCAGCAGCGTAGACGAGGGAGGGCCATACAATGAGCAGTTCTTC
.	TRBJ1-5	TRBV27	TRBD1	CASSDRGHNEPQHF	TGTGCCAGCAGTGACAGGGGTCACAACGAGCCCCAGCATTTT
.	TRBJ2-2	TRBV28	TRBD2	CASSRSRLAGGPNTGELFF	TGTGCCAGCAGTCGATCAAGACTAGCGGGAGGGCCGAACACCGGGGAGCTGTTTTTT
.	TRBJ2-1	TRBV7-9	.	CASSFSGYSYNEQFF	TGTGCCAGCAGCTTTTCAGGATACTCCTACAATGAGCAGTTCTTC
.	TRBJ2-4	TRBV27	TRBD1	CASGGQGYKNIQYF	TGTGCCAGCGGAGGACAGGGATACAAAAACATTCAGTACTTC
.	TRBJ2-3	TRBV28	TRBD2	CASRAGLAGVGTTDTQYF	TGTGCCAGCAGAGCTGGACTAGCGGGAGTGGGGACCACAGATACGCAGTATTTT
.	TRBJ2-1	TRBV9	.	CASSPSGRGMGQMYNEQFF	TGTGCCAGCAGCCCCTCCGGCCGGGGGATGGGACAGATGTACAATGAGCAGTTCTTC
.	TRBJ1-4	TRBV2	.	CASRRGGANEKLFF	TGTGCCAGCAGACGAGGGGGGGCTAATGAAAAACTGTTTTTT
.	TRBJ2-7	TRBV7-2	TRBD2	CASSPGGGTSGGREQYF	TGTGCCAGCAGCCCTGGGGGAGGGACTAGCGGGGGAAGGGAGCAGTACTTC
.	TRBJ2-7	TRBV5-1	TRBD1	CASSLEGTVYEQYF	TGCGCCAGCAGCTTGGAGGGGACAGTTTACGAGCAGTACTTC
.	TRBJ2-7	TRBV19	TRBD1	CASSGGTGGYEQYF	TGTGCCAGTAGTGGGGGGACAGGGGGCTACGAGCAGTACTTC
few	TRBJ1-5	TRBV4-3	.	CASSQVTGGGQPQHF	TGCGCCAGCAGCCAAGTCACGGGCGGGGGGCAGCCCCAGCATTTT